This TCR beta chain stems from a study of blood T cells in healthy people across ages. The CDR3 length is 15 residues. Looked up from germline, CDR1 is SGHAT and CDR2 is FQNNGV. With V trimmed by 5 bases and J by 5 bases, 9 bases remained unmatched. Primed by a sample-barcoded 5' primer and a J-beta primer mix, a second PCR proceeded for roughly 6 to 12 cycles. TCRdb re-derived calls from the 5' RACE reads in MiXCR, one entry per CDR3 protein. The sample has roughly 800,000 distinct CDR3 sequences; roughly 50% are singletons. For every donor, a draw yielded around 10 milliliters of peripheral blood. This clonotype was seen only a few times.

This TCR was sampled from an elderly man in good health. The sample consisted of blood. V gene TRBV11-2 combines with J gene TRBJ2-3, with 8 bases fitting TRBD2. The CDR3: CASSPSGRARDTQYF. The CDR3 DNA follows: TGTGCCAGCAGCCCCAGCGGGAGAGCACGAGATACGCAGTATTTT.